These 8 T cell receptor beta chains were all obtained from the same sample, sequenced in a study of T cell responses to AZD1222 COVID-19 vaccine. The table came from immunoSEQ multiplex PCR; TCRdb's copy has only in-frame clones and leaves some out. The sample consists of about 220,000 clones, about 93% of them appearing once. The sample in question was peripheral blood, obtained on day 0 of MenACWY control vaccination. These receptors originate from an adult in good health.

The genes are TRBV19 and TRBJ2-5, with D possibly being TRBD1 or TRBD2 (6 bases each). CDR3 length equals 16 residues. The V end was cut by 0 bases, the J end by 5 bases, with 16 bases between. Germline V gene sequence: CDR1 LNHDA, CDR2 SQIVND (reference sequence). The CDR3 region has the DNA TGTGCCAGTAGTATAGATCATCGTGGGGGGCGGGAGACCCAGTACTTC. It codes for CASSIDHRGGRETQYF.

The chain links TRBV3-1 (or the pseudogene TRBV3-2) to TRBJ2-7; possible D gene TRBD2, 6 bases. The length of the CDR3 is 15 residues. The germline V gene encodes CDR1 LGHDT and CDR2 YNNKEL (reference sequence). Deletions cut 0 bases from V and 4 bases from J, with 13 bases between. CDR3 DNA: TGTGCCAGCAGCCAAGATGGAGGGGCTCCGTACGAGCAGTACTTC. Amino acids: CASSQDGGAPYEQYF.

The chain combines TRBV6-6 with TRBJ1-4; D is ambiguous. This CDR3 spans 15 amino acids. The V and J ends lost 6 bases and 0 bases respectively, with 11 bases between them. Germline V gene sequence: CDR1 MNHNY, CDR2 SVGAGI (reference sequence). This CDR3 is CASRTQEPTNEKLFF. CDR3 coding DNA: TGTGCCAGCAGAACCCAGGAACCAACTAATGAAAAACTGTTTTTT.

The chain uses TRBV19 and TRBJ1-3; D is unresolved. This CDR3 is built from 18 residues. Between the trimmed V and J ends, which lost 3 bases and 1 base, there was a span of 19 bases. Germline values: CDR1 LNHDA, CDR2 SQIVND (reference sequence). CDR3 bases: TGTGCCAGTAGTATGGGCGGCCGTGATAGTTCTTCTGGAAACACCATATATTTT. It translates to CASSMGGRDSSSGNTIYF. Full variable domain (missing parts from reference TRBV19 and TRBJ1-3): DGGITQSPKYLFRKEGQNVTLSCEQNLNHDAMYWYRQDPGQGLRLIYYSQIVNDFQKGDIAEGYSVSREKKESFPLTVTSAQKNPTAFYLCASSMGGRDSSSGNTIYFGEGSWLTVV.

The chain employs TRBV19 and TRBJ1-2, with D possibly matching TRBD1 (5 bases). The CDR3 runs to 13 residues. The V gene lost 3 bases and the J gene lost 4 bases, with 9 bases spanning the gap. Germline V gene data show CDR1 as LNHDA and CDR2 as SQIVND (reference sequence). The CDR3 nucleotides are TGTGCCAGTAGTATTGATGGGACCTATGGCTACACCTTC. Encoded protein: CASSIDGTYGYTF.

This clone came up once. V is TRBV28 and J is TRBJ2-7; D gene unclear. The length of the CDR3 is 11 residues. The V end was cut by 6 bases, the J end by 6 bases, with 9 bases between. CDR1 and CDR2 from the germline V gene are MDHEN and SYDVKM. CDR3 loop: CASSPFLEQYF. The DNA for the CDR3 is TGTGCCAGCAGCCCGTTTCTCGAGCAGTACTTC.

The chain recombines TRBV3-1 (or the pseudogene TRBV3-2) with TRBJ1-3; the D is unclear. The germline V gene has CDR1 LGHDT and CDR2 YNNKEL (reference sequence). The CDR3 totals 14 residues. V was shortened by 1 base and J by 2 bases, with 6 bases between the two germline ends. The CDR3 is CASSQGVTGNTIYF. In nucleotides, the CDR3 is TGTGCCAGCAGCCAAGGGGTCACTGGAAACACCATATATTTT.

The chain combines TRBV6-2 or TRBV6-3 with TRBJ1-2; D call uncertain. CDR1 and CDR2 from the germline V gene are MNHEY and SVGEGT. The germline V and J ends were trimmed by 5 bases and 4 bases, with 14 bases remaining between them. The CDR3 is made up of 14 amino acids. The CDR3 spells CASSVSNGIYGYTF. CDR3 nucleotides: TGTGCCAGCAGTGTGTCGAATGGAATCTATGGCTACACCTTC.